This TCR beta chain was captured by sequencing in a study of T cells in Graves' hyperthyroidism and ophthalmopathy. Study summary: Peripheral blood samples were taken at initial diagnosis, prior to any treatment.

In regard to this clonotype: Antigen specificity is unknown. At one of its ends the junction is not consistent with the germline gene, which may arise from a read error.

General observations from the study: For ophthalmopathy, model prediction preceded onset by a median 6.5 months.

This CDR3 has 15 residues. Germline CDR1 SGHTA, CDR2 FQGTGA. RNA transcripts were the template for amplifying TCR beta CDR3 regions. The TCR CDR3 first-round RT-PCR relied on the HTBI primer set. TCRdb analysed the multiplex PCR reads with MiXCR anew, one entry per CDR3 protein. This table holds 50,000 to 75,000 distinct CDR3 sequences, less than 50% found once. Uncontrolled infection, other autoimmune disease, pregnancy or lactation excluded patients. Sample: blood. This chain connects TRBV7-3 to TRBJ1-3; D gene ambiguous. The clonotype comes from a woman in her 30s with Graves' ophthalmopathy. Here the CDR3 reads CAISLLRTREETPYF. CDR3 in DNA: TGTGCCATCAGCTTACTACGGACCCGGGAGGAAACACCATATTTT.